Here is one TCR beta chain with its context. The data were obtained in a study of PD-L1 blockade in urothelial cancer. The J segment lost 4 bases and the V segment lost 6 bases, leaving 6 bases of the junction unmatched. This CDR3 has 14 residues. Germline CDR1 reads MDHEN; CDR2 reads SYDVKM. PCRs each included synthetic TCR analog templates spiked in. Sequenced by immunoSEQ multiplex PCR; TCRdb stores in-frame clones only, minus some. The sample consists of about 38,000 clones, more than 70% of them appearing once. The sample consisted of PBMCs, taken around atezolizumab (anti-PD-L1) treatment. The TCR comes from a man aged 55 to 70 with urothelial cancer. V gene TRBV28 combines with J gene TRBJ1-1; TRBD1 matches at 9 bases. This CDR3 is CASRTGGILTEAFF. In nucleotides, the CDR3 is TGTGCCAGCAGAACAGGGGGCATCCTCACTGAAGCTTTCTTT.